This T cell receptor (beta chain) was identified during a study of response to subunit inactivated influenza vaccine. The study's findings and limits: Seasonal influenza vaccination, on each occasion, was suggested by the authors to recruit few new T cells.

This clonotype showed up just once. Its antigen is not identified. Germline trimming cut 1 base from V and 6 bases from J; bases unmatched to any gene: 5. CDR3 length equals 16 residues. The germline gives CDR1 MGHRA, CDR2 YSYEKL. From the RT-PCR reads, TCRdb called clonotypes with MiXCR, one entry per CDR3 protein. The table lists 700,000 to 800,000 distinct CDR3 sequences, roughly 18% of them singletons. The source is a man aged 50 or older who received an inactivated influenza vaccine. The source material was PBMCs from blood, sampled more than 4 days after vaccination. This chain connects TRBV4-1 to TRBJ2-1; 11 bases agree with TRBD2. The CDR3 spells CASSQVSSGGSNEQFF. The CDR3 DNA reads TGCGCCAGCAGCCAAGTGTCTAGCGGGGGGTCCAATGAGCAGTTCTTC.